The T cell receptor (beta chain) described here comes from a study of cytomegalovirus exposure and HLA in healthy donors. General study results and limits: The study put around 180 TCR beta chains on its list as cytomegalovirus-associated. It emerged from a later analysis that several of the most significant clusters appeared to be linked to common viral pathogens.

Germline V lookup: CDR1 SGHTA, CDR2 FQGNSA. The CDR3 sequence is 14 residues long. V lost 2 bases to trimming and J lost 1 base, with 7 bases between them. As concerns this clone: The antigen is not known.

13 Jbeta primers and 60 Vbeta primers were used for the PCR. Assay used: immunoSEQ multiplex PCR; TCRdb lists only in-frame clones, some missing. The table shows under 200,000 clones, with 82% occurring only once. Each donor's status was that of a healthy bone marrow donor. The V gene is TRBV7-2, the J gene TRBJ2-3; tentative D call: TRBD2 (5 bases). The sample was PBMCs. This clonotype was sampled from a woman between 18 and 29 years old in good health and CMV-seronegative. CDR3 protein: CASSLQLGTDTQYF. The CDR3 coding sequence is TGTGCCAGCAGCTTACAACTAGGCACAGATACGCAGTATTTT.